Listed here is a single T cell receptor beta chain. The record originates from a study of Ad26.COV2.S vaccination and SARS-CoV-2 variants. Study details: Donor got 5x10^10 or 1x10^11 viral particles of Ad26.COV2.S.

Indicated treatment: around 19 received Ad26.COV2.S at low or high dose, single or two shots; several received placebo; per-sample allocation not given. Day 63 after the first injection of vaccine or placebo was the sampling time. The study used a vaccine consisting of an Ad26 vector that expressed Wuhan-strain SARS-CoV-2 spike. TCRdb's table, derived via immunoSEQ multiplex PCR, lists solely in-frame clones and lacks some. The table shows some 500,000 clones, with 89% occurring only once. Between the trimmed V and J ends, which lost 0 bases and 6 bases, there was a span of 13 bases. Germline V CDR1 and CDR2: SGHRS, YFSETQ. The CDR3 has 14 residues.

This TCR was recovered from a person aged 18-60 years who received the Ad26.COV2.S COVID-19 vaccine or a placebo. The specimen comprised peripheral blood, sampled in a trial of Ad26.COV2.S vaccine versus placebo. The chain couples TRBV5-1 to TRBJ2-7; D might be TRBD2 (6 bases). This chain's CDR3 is CASSLAGVASEQYF. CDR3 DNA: TGCGCCAGCAGCTTGGCGGGAGTTGCCTCCGAGCAGTACTTC.